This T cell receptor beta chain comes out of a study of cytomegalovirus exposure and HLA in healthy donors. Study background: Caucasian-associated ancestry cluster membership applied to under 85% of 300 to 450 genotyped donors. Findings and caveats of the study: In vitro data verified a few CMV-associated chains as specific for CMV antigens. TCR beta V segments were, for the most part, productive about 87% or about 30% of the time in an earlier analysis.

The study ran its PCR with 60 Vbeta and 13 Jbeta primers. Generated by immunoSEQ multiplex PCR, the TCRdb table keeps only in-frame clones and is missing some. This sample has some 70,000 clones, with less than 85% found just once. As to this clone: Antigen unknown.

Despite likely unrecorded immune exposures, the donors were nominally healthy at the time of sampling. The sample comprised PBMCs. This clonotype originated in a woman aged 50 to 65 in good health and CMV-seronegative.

The CDR3 coding sequence is TGTGCCAGCAGCTCCCTACAAGAGACCCAGTACTTC. Encoded protein: CASSSLQETQYF. The chain joins TRBV13 to TRBJ2-5; D gene uncertain. This CDR3 has 12 amino acids. In germline, CDR1 is PRHDT, CDR2 FYEKMQ (reference sequence). V was pared by 4 bases and J by 2 bases, with 5 bases between.